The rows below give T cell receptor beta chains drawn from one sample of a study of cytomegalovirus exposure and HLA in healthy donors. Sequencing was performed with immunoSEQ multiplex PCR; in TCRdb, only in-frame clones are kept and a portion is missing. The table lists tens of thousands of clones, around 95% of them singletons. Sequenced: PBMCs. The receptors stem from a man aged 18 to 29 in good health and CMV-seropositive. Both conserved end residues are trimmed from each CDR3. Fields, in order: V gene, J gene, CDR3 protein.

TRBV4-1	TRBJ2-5	ASSTSGAKETQY
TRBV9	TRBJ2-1	ASSDIPTSGRPEQF
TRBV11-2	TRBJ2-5	ASSLDPSEETQY
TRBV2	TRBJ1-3	ASSEGGGAFSGNTIY
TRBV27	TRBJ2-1	ASSLSRDLTRGNNEQF
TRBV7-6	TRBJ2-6	ASSSRGPGANVLT
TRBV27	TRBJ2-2	ASSLLVGNTGELF
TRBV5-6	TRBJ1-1	ASSLTGGGTEAF
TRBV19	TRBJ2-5	ASSVTGPAETQY
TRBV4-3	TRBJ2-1	ASSQGLAGVWNEQF